This is a list of T cell receptor beta chains from one sample in a study of tumor and adjacent non-tumor tissue in lung cancer. TCRdb analysed the multiplex PCR reads with MiXCR anew, one entry per CDR3 protein. There are over 100,000 distinct CDR3 sequences in the sample; 75% occur only once, and 35% to 40% lies in the top ten. The sequencing input was lung tumor tissue. These receptor sequences come from an older woman with non-small cell lung cancer. Both conserved end residues are part of each CDR3. The D gene is left open where the match is weak. Only part of the rows carry a size: once, few, many, or a class if the clone is expanded.

d_gene	j_gene	abundance	v_gene	CDR3nt	CDR3aa
-	TRBJ2-1	many	TRBV24-1	TGTGCCACCAGTTACAGGGTTACGAATGAGCAGTTCTTC	CATSYRVTNEQFF
TRBD1	TRBJ1-6	-	TRBV4-3	TGCGTCAGCAACCCCGGGGACAGGGGAAATTCACCCCCCCACTTT	CVSNPGDRGNSPPHF
TRBD1	TRBJ1-1	-	TRBV5-1	TGCGCCAGCAACCAACAGGGGTGTAACACTGAAGCTTTCTTT	CASNQQGCNTEAFF
-	TRBJ1-5	-	TRBV4-3	TGCGTCAGCAGCCAAGGTTTGGGGGGGCACCCCCATCATTTT	CVSSQGLGGHPHHF
-	TRBJ1-1	-	TRBV11-1	TGTGCCAGCAGCTTACTGGTAGTCACTGAAGCTTTCTTT	CASSLLVVTEAFF
-	TRBJ2-2	-	TRBV12-3/TRBV12-4	TGTGCCAGCAGCCTGATTCGGTTTCGAACCACCGGGGAGCCGTTTTTT	CASSLIRFRTTGEPFF
-	TRBJ1-1	-	TRBV14	TGTGCCAGCAGGTCCGGACGGGAGGGAACTGAAGCTTTCTTT	CASRSGREGTEAFF
TRBD2	TRBJ2-1	many	TRBV4-1	TGCGCCAGCAGCCAAGAACTAGCGGGAGGGCTTACGGGCTACAATGAGCAGTTCTTC	CASSQELAGGLTGYNEQFF
TRBD1	TRBJ2-7	-	TRBV11-2	TGTGCTTGCAGCTACCGGGACAGGGCCTACGAGCAGTACTTC	CACSYRDRAYEQYF
-	TRBJ2-1	-	TRBV10-2	TGTCCCAGCAGTGGTGGGAACTCCTACAACGAGCAGTTCTTC	CPSSGGNSYNEQFF
-	TRBJ1-2	-	TRBV20-1	TGCAGTGTTAGAGTTCAGGGAGAATATGGCTTCACCTTC	CSVRVQGEYGFTF
-	TRBJ1-5	once	TRBV6-1	TGTGCCAGCAGAAGCAACAGGGAAGGTCAGCCCCGGCATTTT	CASRSNREGQPRHF
-	TRBJ2-7	few	TRBV19	TGTGCCAGTAGTATCGATGGACAGAGGGACTACGAGCAGTACTTC	CASSIDGQRDYEQYF
-	TRBJ2-1	-	TRBV11-3	TGTGCCAGCAGCTTAGGTCCACTATCACTATCCTACAATGAGCAGTTCTTC	CASSLGPLSLSYNEQFF
TRBD2	TRBJ2-3	many	TRBV6-2/TRBV6-3	TGTGCCAGCAGTGTGGCGGGAGCAGCAGATACGCAGTATTTT	CASSVAGAADTQYF
-	TRBJ2-2	-	TRBV20-1	TGCAGTGCTAATGGAGACCGGGGAGCTGTTTTT	CSANGDRGAVF
-	TRBJ1-2	-	TRBV6-1	TGTGCCAGCAGAGAATATCGGCAGTGGAACTATGGCTACACCTTC	CASREYRQWNYGYTF
-	TRBJ1-5	-	TRBV20-1	TGCAGTGCTAGGGTAACGGGTGGGGGGCTCAATCAGCCCCAACATTTT	CSARVTGGGLNQPQHF
-	TRBJ1-1	-	TRBV24-1	TGTGCCACCAGTCTTGGGGCAGCAATTGAAGCATTCTTT	CATSLGAAIEAFF
TRBD1	TRBJ2-6	once	TRBV7-2	TGTGCCAGCAGCCTGCACCGGGACAGGCTGACCTCTGGGGCCAACGTCCTGACTTTC	CASSLHRDRLTSGANVLTF
-	TRBJ1-1	-	TRBV11-2	TGTACCAACAGCTCCCGAGGCGGGGGCGCACAAATGAACACTGAAGCTTTCTTT	CTNSSRGGGAQMNTEAFF
-	TRBJ2-2	-	TRBV20-1	TGCAGTGGAAGACAGAGGGGTACCGGGGAGCCGTTTTTT	CSGRQRGTGEPFF
TRBD2	TRBJ2-5	many	TRBV6-6	TGTGCCAGCAGTTTCGGACTAGCGGGCGCCAACCTCCAGGCGTGGTTC	CASSFGLAGANLQAWF